Below, 13 T cell receptor beta chains from the same sample are listed, as sequenced in a study of T-cell memory formation after mild COVID-19. A single record per CDR3 protein comes from TCRdb applying MiXCR to the 5' RACE reads. The sample holds 540,000 or so distinct CDR3 sequences, about a fifth seen once. The sample consisted of PBMCs or a T cell subset sorted from them (not recorded which). The origin of the receptors is an adult woman who had mild COVID-19 (a few samples of this study predate the infection). Cell type and time point are not known.

The V call is TRBV10-3, the J call TRBJ2-2; 14 bases map to TRBD2. This CDR3 has 18 amino acids. V trimming: 6 bases; J trimming: 0 bases; junction bases outside the gene matches: 6. CDR1 is ENHRY, CDR2 SYGVKD, per germline. The DNA of the CDR3 is TGTGCCATCAGCCAGGGACTAGCGGGGGCCTCGAACACCGGGGAGCTGTTTTTT. Translation gives CAISQGLAGASNTGELFF.

The genes are TRBV23-1 and TRBJ2-7; 9 bases agree with TRBD1. TRBV23-1 is marked as an open reading frame, function uncertain. The V segment lost 3 bases and the J segment 6 bases; nucleotides outside the gene matches: 9. The CDR3 length is 15 residues. This chain's CDR3 is CASSHRNRGRPEQYF. The CDR3 DNA follows: TGCGCCAGCAGTCACCGAAACAGGGGGCGTCCCGAGCAGTACTTC.

The rearrangement uses TRBV5-1 and TRBJ2-7, with 11 bases lining up with TRBD2. CDR1 is SGHRS and CDR2 is YFSETQ in the germline V gene. V shed 0 bases and J 0 bases; nucleotides not matched to a gene: 5. The CDR3 has 17 residues. DNA for the CDR3: TGCGCCAGCAGCTTGGTCCGGGGGACTAGCGGCTCCTACGAGCAGTACTTC. It is translated as CASSLVRGTSGSYEQYF.

This clonotype has a handful of counts. The J gene is TRBJ2-2, the V gene TRBV29-1, with 7 nucleotides matching TRBD2. CDR1 and CDR2 (germline): SQVTM, ANQGSEA. V gave up 6 bases and J gave up 4 bases; unmatched junction bases: 8. CDR3 length: 14 residues. DNA for the CDR3: TGCAGCGTCCTCGGGGGGAGGGGCACCGGGGAGCTGTTTTTT. It translates to CSVLGGRGTGELFF.

This clonotype was seen repeatedly, ten times or more. This rearrangement joins TRBV7-3 to TRBJ2-5; 7 positions match TRBD2. The length of the CDR3 is 16 residues. Germline CDR1 SGHTA, CDR2 FQGTGA. V gave up 0 bases and J gave up 5 bases; unmatched junction bases: 9. CDR3 region: CASSLTGTTSGETQYF. The CDR3 region has the DNA TGTGCCAGCAGCTTAACGGGGACTACCAGCGGGGAGACCCAGTACTTC.

The V gene is TRBV19, the J gene TRBJ2-1, with 7 bases lining up with TRBD2. Trimming took 5 bases from V and 5 from J; bases not matched to a gene: 9. The CDR3 consists of 15 residues. CDR1 LNHDA and CDR2 SQIVND come from the germline V gene (reference sequence). The CDR3 sequence: CASSLWEGWDNEQFF. DNA of the CDR3: TGTGCCAGTAGTCTGTGGGAGGGCTGGGACAATGAGCAGTTCTTC.

The gene calls are TRBV5-1 and TRBJ2-2; TRBD1 is a possible D gene (6 bases). Germline assignment: CDR1 SGHRS and CDR2 YFSETQ. The ends were cut back, 2 bases at V and 0 bases at J, with 11 bases in the middle. The CDR3 extends over 16 amino acids. In DNA, the CDR3 is TGCGCCAGCAGCTTCCGACAGGCCGCGAACACCGGGGAGCTGTTTTTT. Protein sequence: CASSFRQAANTGELFF.

This chain connects TRBV12-3 or TRBV12-4 to TRBJ1-2, with no clear D. This CDR3 is built from 12 residues. V was clipped by 6 bases and J by 8 bases, with 13 bases between them. CDR3 bases: TGTGCCAGCAGAGGTGGCGGAGCAGGCTACACCTTC. It translates to CASRGGGAGYTF.

This clonotype came up many times. This chain uses TRBV5-1 with TRBJ2-7; TRBD1 aligns across 7 bases. J was trimmed by 1 base and V by 3 bases; bases with no gene match: 1. This CDR3 has 13 residues. Germline loops: CDR1 SGHRS, CDR2 YFSETQ. The CDR3 spells CASSSTGSYEQYF. In nucleotides, the CDR3 is TGCGCCAGCAGCTCGACAGGGTCCTACGAGCAGTACTTC.

This clonotype was observed once. This sequence joins TRBV9 and TRBJ2-3, with 11 bases that match TRBD2. V dropped 5 bases and J dropped 3; count of bases not matched to a gene: 5. Germline assignment: CDR1 SGDLS and CDR2 YYNGEE. The length of the CDR3 is 15 residues. The CDR3 DNA follows: TGTGCCAGCAGTGCTAGACTAGCGGGGACAGATACGCAGTATTTT. Protein sequence: CASSARLAGTDTQYF.

This clonotype showed up many times. The chain recombines TRBV20-1 with TRBJ2-7; TRBD2 matches 8 bases. The V segment lost 0 bases and the J segment 4 bases; nucleotides outside the gene matches: 5. The V gene's germline CDR1 is DFQATT and CDR2 SNEGSKA (reference sequence). The length of the CDR3 is 14 residues. CDR3 region: CSAREAGVPYEQYF. DNA for the CDR3: TGCAGTGCTAGAGAAGCGGGAGTCCCGTACGAGCAGTACTTC.

The chain is built from TRBV12-3 or TRBV12-4 and TRBJ1-5; D gene ambiguous. V was trimmed by 3 bases and J by 4 bases, leaving 16 bases between them. This CDR3 comprises 16 residues. The CDR3 reads CASSFLYRGLNQPQHF. The CDR3 DNA reads TGTGCCAGCAGTTTTTTATATCGCGGGTTAAATCAGCCCCAGCATTTT.

This clonotype turned up a few times. The rearrangement links TRBV20-1 to TRBJ2-5, with 9 bases that match TRBD2. Germline loops: CDR1 DFQATT, CDR2 SNEGSKA (reference sequence). The CDR3 is 13 residues long. After removal of 3 bases from V and 4 bases from J, the junction contained 3 bases not matched to a gene. The CDR3 loop is CSASAGGRETQYF. The CDR3 DNA follows: TGCAGTGCTAGCGCGGGGGGGCGAGAGACCCAGTACTTC.